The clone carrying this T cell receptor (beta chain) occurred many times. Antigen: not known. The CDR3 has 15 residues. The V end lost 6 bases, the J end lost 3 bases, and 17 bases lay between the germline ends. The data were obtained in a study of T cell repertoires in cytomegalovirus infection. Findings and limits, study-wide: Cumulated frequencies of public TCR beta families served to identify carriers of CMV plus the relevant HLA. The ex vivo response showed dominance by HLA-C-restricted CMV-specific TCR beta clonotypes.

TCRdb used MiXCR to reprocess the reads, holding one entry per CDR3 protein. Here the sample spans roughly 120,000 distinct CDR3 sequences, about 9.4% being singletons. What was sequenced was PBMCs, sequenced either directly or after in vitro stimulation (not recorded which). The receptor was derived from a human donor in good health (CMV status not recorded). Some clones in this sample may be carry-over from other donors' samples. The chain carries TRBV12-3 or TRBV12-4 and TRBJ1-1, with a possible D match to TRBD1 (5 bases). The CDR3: CASSPGTRSDTEAFF. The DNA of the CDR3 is TGTGCCAGCAGCCCTGGGACTAGATCGGACACTGAAGCTTTCTTT.